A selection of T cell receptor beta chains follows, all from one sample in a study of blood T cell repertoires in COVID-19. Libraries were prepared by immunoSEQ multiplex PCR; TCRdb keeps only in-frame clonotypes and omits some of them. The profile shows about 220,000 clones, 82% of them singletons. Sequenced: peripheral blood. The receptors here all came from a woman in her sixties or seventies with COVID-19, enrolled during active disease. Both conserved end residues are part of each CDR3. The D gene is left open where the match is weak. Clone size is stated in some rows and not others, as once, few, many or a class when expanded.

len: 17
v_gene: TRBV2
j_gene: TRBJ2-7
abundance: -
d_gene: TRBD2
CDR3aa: CASSPGTSGRLVAEQYF
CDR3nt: TGTGCCAGCAGCCCTGGGACTAGCGGGAGGTTGGTCGCGGAGCAGTACTTC

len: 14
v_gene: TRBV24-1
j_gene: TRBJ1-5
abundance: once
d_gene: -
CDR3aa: CATSDTDRDQPQHF
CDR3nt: TGTGCCACCAGTGATACGGACAGAGATCAGCCCCAGCATTTT

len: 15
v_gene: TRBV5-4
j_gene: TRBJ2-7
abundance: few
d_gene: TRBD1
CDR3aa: CASSKNGQGNYEQYF
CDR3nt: TGTGCCAGCAGCAAAAACGGACAGGGAAACTACGAGCAGTACTTC

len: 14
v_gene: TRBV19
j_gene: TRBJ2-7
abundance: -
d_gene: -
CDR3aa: CASSFQSGSYEQYF
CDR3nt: TGTGCCAGTAGTTTCCAAAGCGGTTCCTACGAGCAGTACTTC

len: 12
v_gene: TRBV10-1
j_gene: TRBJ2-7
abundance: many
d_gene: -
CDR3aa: CASSESEFEQYF
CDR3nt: TGCGCCAGCAGTGAGTCTGAGTTTGAGCAGTACTTC

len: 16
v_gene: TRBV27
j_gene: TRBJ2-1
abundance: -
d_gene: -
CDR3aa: CASTPATGGDEGEQFF
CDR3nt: TGTGCCAGCACCCCTGCGACAGGTGGCGACGAGGGTGAGCAGTTCTTC

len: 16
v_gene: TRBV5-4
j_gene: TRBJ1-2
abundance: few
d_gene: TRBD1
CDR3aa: CASSLFPGQQNYGYTF
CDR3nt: TGTGCCAGCAGCTTGTTTCCGGGACAGCAGAACTATGGCTACACCTTC

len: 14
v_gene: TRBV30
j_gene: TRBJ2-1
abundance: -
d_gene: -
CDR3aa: CAWSVTGIHNEQFF
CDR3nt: TGTGCCTGGAGTGTAACAGGGATACACAATGAGCAGTTCTTC

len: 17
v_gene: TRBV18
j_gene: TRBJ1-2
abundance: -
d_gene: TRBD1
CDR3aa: CASSPSQGTGVLYGYTF
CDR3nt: TGTGCCAGCTCACCATCCCAAGGGACAGGGGTCCTCTATGGCTACACCTTC

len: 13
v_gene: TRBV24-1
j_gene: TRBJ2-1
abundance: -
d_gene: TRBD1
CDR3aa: CATRDSSYNEQFF
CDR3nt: TGTGCCACTCGGGACAGCTCCTACAATGAGCAGTTCTTC

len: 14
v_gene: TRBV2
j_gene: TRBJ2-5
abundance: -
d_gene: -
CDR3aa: CASKVRLLQETQYF
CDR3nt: TGTGCCAGCAAGGTGAGACTACTACAAGAGACCCAGTACTTC

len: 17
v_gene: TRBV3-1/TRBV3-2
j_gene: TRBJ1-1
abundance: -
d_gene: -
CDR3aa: CASSQLWGAGMNTEAFF
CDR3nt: TGTGCCAGCAGCCAACTTTGGGGAGCCGGGATGAACACTGAAGCTTTCTTT

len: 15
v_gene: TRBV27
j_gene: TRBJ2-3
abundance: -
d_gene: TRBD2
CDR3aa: CASSALAGGPDTQYF
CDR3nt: TGTGCCAGCAGTGCCCTAGCGGGAGGGCCAGATACGCAGTATTTT

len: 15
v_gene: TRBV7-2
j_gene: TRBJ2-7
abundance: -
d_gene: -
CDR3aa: CASSLTPGHQYEQYF
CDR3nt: TGTGCCAGCAGCTTAACACCGGGACACCAATACGAGCAGTACTTC

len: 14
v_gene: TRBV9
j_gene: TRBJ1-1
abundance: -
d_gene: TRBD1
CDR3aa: CASSSLQGQTEAFF
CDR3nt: TGTGCCAGCAGCTCTTTACAGGGGCAAACTGAAGCTTTCTTT

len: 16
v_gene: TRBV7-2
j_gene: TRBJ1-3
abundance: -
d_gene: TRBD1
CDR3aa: CASSQTRGGYGNTIYF
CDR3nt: TGTGCCAGCAGCCAGACGAGAGGGGGCTACGGAAACACCATATATTTT

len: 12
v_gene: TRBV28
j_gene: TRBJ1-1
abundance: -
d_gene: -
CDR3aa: CASSLYPGGAFF
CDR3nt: TGTGCCAGCAGTTTGTACCCCGGCGGAGCTTTCTTT

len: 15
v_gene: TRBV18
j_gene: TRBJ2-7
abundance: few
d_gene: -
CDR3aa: CASSSLAGASYEQYF
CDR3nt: TGTGCCAGCTCATCGCTCGCTGGAGCCTCCTACGAGCAGTACTTC

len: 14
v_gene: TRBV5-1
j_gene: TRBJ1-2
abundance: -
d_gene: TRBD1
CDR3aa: CASSTGGQGSGYTF
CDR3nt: TGCGCCAGCAGCACTGGGGGACAGGGAAGTGGCTACACCTTC

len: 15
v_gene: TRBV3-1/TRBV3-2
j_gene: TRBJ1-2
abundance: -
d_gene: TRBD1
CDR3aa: CASSQGDRTSYGYTF
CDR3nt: TGTGCCAGCAGCCAAGGGGACAGGACCTCCTATGGCTACACCTTC

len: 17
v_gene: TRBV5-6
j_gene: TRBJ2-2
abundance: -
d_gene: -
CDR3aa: CASSEERTRVNTGELFF
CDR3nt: TGTGCCAGCAGCGAAGAACGGACAAGGGTGAACACCGGGGAGCTGTTTTTT

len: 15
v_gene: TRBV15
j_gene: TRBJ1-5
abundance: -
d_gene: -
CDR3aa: CATSSDRLSNQPQHF
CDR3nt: TGTGCCACCAGTAGCGACCGTTTAAGCAATCAGCCCCAGCATTTT

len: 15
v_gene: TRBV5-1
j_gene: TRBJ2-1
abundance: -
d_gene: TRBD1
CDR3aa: CASSSSGQSYNEQFF
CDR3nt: TGCGCCAGCAGCTCATCGGGACAGTCCTACAATGAGCAGTTCTTC

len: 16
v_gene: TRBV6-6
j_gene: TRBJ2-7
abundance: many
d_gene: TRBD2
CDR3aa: CASSYGRGRGLYEQYF
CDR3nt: TGTGCCAGCAGTTACGGGCGCGGGAGGGGGTTGTACGAGCAGTACTTC